This T cell receptor (beta chain) is from a study of post-analysis software for immune sequencing data. At the level of the study: Disease courses included relapsing-remitting, secondary progressive and progressive-relapsing multiple sclerosis.

Concerning this clonotype: The target antigen is unknown.

Findings and caveats of the study: Normalized Chao1 diversity was significantly lower in multiple sclerosis patients than in controls. There were about 5 TRBV segments more frequent in patients than controls, and TRBV5-6, TRBV5-1 and TRBV20-1 were among them.

The germline V gene encodes CDR1 SGHTA and CDR2 FQGNSA. V lost 1 base to trimming and J lost 3 bases, with 10 bases between them. This CDR3 is built from 14 residues. Built from TCR beta cDNA, the libraries had unique molecular identifiers in them. There were about 1 to 10 million T cells, and 400,000 to 650,000 cDNA molecules came from them. MiXCR, applied by TCRdb to the PCR reads, yields one record per CDR3 protein. Of approximately 770,000 distinct CDR3 sequences in the sample, around 42% were seen once. The clonotype comes from a girl aged 10 to 17 with multiple sclerosis. The sample comprised blood. The chain carries TRBV7-2 and TRBJ2-7; TRBD1 might be the D (5 bases). The CDR3 protein is CASSLGPQGYEQYF. Here the CDR3 DNA reads TGTGCCAGCAGCTTAGGTCCGCAGGGCTACGAGCAGTACTTC.